The 8 T cell receptor beta chains given below trace back to one sample, sequenced in a study of spatial heterogeneity in lung cancer. Time point meaning: blood at routine non-recurrence follow-up after resection. Using its own MiXCR run on the 5' RACE reads, TCRdb lists one record per CDR3 protein. The data contain about 17,000 distinct CDR3 sequences, about 20% of them singletons. The source was PBMCs, collected at follow-up. The receptors were gathered from a male donor with early-stage non-small cell lung cancer.

DNA for the CDR3: TGTGCCAGTAGATTGAAGGGGACAGAGGCTGCGAACACCGGGGAGCTGTTTTTT. Its translation: CASRLKGTEAANTGELFF. The chain has TRBV19 and TRBJ2-2; 7 bases are shared with TRBD1. The germline V gene encodes CDR1 LNHDA and CDR2 SQIVND (reference sequence). This CDR3 region has 18 residues. The J segment lost 0 bases and the V segment lost 6 bases, leaving 13 bases of the junction unmatched.

The rearrangement links TRBV5-8 to TRBJ1-4, with 10 bases fitting TRBD1. Germline lookup yields CDR1 SGHTS and CDR2 YDEGEE. CDR3 size: 15 residues. Losses at the gene ends were 4 bases for V and 7 bases for J; bases not matched to a gene: 7. CDR3 sequence reads: CASSIGQGGVEKLFF. The CDR3 DNA is TGTGCCAGCAGCATAGGACAGGGGGGAGTTGAAAAACTGTTTTTT.

Judged by abundance, this clonotype is medium-sized. This rearrangement joins TRBV5-4 to TRBJ1-4; 10 bases fit TRBD1. Losses at the gene ends were 4 bases for V and 8 bases for J; bases not matched to a gene: 8. This CDR3 has 15 residues. Germline CDR1 and CDR2: SGHNT and YYREEE (reference sequence). The CDR3 here is CASSKTGTGVEKLFF. The DNA for the CDR3 is TGTGCCAGCAGCAAGACCGGGACAGGGGTAGAAAAACTGTTTTTT. The full variable domain, its missing parts supplied by reference TRBV5-4 and TRBJ1-4, is ETGVTQSPTHLIKTRGQQVTLRCSSQSGHNTVSWYQQALGQGPQFIFQYYREEENGRGNFPPRFSGLQFPNYSSELNVNALELDDSALYLCASSKTGTGVEKLFFGSGTQLSVL.

This clonotype was detected ten times or more. The V call is TRBV2, the J call TRBJ1-4; 8 bases map to TRBD1. J gave up 7 bases and V 6 bases, and 4 bases lay outside the gene matches. Germline V gives CDR1 SNHLY, CDR2 FYNNEI. The CDR3 spans 13 residues. The CDR3 spells CASRDREGEKLFF. For the CDR3, the DNA is TGTGCCAGCAGGGACAGGGAAGGTGAAAAACTGTTTTTT.

CDR3 nucleotides: TGTGCCATCAGTGAGTCGACGGGTTCGATGACCCAGTACTTC. It codes for CAISESTGSMTQYF. The V gene is TRBV10-3, the J gene TRBJ2-5; D unresolved. Germline V CDR1 and CDR2: ENHRY, SYGVKD. This CDR3 contains 14 residues. Between the trimmed V and J ends, which lost 0 bases and 7 bases, there was a span of 12 bases.

V usage is TRBV6-2 or TRBV6-3 and J usage is TRBJ2-5; TRBD2 agrees at 8 bases. Per the germline V gene, CDR1 is MNHEY and CDR2 is SVGEGT. This CDR3 spans 16 amino acids. V lost 0 bases and J lost 2; bases outside the gene matches: 5. CDR3 sequence (DNA): TGTGCCAGCAGTTACTCGATAGCGGGGTTTCAAGAGACCCAGTACTTC. Encoded protein: CASSYSIAGFQETQYF.

This clonotype came up many times. This sequence joins TRBV5-1 and TRBJ2-2, with D uncertain. The CDR3 consists of 15 residues. Trimming shortened V by 0 bases and J by 1 base, and 7 bases separated the two germline ends. The germline CDR1 and CDR2 sequences are SGHRS and YFSETQ. The CDR3 sequence: CASSLAVGNTGELFF. Here the CDR3 DNA reads TGCGCCAGCAGCTTGGCCGTAGGGAACACCGGGGAGCTGTTTTTT.

V and J are TRBV19 and TRBJ1-4, with D unclear. V was shortened by 7 bases and J by 7 bases, with 16 bases between the two germline ends. The CDR3 is 14 amino acids. CDR1 LNHDA and CDR2 SQIVND come from the germline V gene (reference sequence). The CDR3: CASKNGGSSEKLFF. The CDR3 coding sequence is TGTGCCAGTAAGAATGGAGGCAGCTCTGAAAAACTGTTTTTT. Full variable domain (rest looked up from reference TRBV19 and TRBJ1-4): DGGITQSPKYLFRKEGQNVTLSCEQNLNHDAMYWYRQDPGQGLRLIYYSQIVNDFQKGDIAEGYSVSREKKESFPLTVTSAQKNPTAFYLCASKNGGSSEKLFFGSGTQLSVL.